The 2 T cell receptor beta chains reported below all come from one sample, sequenced in a study of blood T cell repertoires in COVID-19. Here immunoSEQ multiplex PCR was the method, and the copy in TCRdb shows in-frame clones only, minus some. The data contain approximately 440,000 clones, about 90% of them singletons. Specimen: PBMCs or T cells enriched from blood (not recorded which). Receptors originate from a man between 18 and 35 years old who had recovered from COVID-19.

The chain recombines TRBV11-3 with TRBJ2-5, with 9 bases identical to TRBD1. The CDR3 is 15 residues long. The junction had 9 bases not matched to a gene; V was cut back by 7 bases and J by 3 bases. Germline CDR1 is SGHNT and CDR2 is YENEEA. The CDR3 sequence is CASTQDRGTEETQYF. As DNA, the CDR3 is TGTGCCAGCACCCAAGACAGGGGGACCGAAGAGACCCAGTACTTC.

This clone showed up just once. The chain combines TRBV2 with TRBJ1-5; D is possibly TRBD1 (5 bases). The V and J ends lost 8 bases and 1 base respectively, with 9 bases between them. The germline V gene encodes CDR1 SNHLY and CDR2 FYNNEI. CDR3 size: 13 residues. This CDR3 is CASDSRSNQPQHF. CDR3 in DNA: TGTGCCAGCGACAGTCGGAGCAATCAGCCCCAGCATTTT.